The text below deals with one T cell receptor (beta chain). The antigen remains undetermined. Positively selected for CCR7, the CD45RO-negative cells used as naive CD8 cells excluded terminally differentiated effector memory CD45RA+ cells. Profiling relied on immunoSEQ multiplex PCR, and the TCRdb table lists in-frame clones only, not all of them. There are hundreds of thousands of clones in the sample; 96% occur only once, and 0.095% to 0.13% lies in the top ten. These data belong to a study of shared clonotypes between healthy human individuals. Notes on the study in general: The represented genetic and exposure-history diversity was limited by the small number of donors. Some naive CD4 clonotypes, about 5.5%, turned up in common across four donors. In contrast to clonotypes shared by all four donors, non-shared clonotypes had lower generation probabilities.

Trimming shortened V by 1 base and J by 8 bases, and 9 bases separated the two germline ends. Per the germline V gene, CDR1 is KGHSY and CDR2 is FQNENV. This CDR3 has 13 amino acids. The TCR was taken from a woman in her 30s in good health. Source material: naive CD8+ T cells sorted from blood. This chain uses TRBV16 with TRBJ2-1; D remains ambiguous. The CDR3 DNA sequence: TGTGCCAGCAGCCAATTAGGTCCCGATGAGCAGTTCTTC. As protein: CASSQLGPDEQFF. The full variable domain, in which reference TRBV16 and TRBJ2-1 provide the parts outside the CDR3, is GEEVAQTPKHLVRGEGQKAKLYCAPIKGHSYVFWYQQVLKNEFKFLISFQNENVFDETGMPKERFSAKCLPNSPCSLEIQATKLEDSAVYFCASSQLGPDEQFFGPGTRLTVL.